Here is one TCR beta chain with its context. The sample is drawn from a study of blood T cell repertoires in COVID-19. Study-level information: Both acute and convalescent COVID-19 samples were obtained from the United States, Italy and Spain. PBMCs, B-cell-depleted T cells, or T cells provided the cDNA or gDNA that made up the material.

Authors' data handling: It was from reference gene primer amplification that nucleated cell counts were estimated. Repertoires were generated with immunoSEQ multiplex PCR, while TCRdb's copy carries only in-frame clones and drops some. V and J calls and clone size are as listed in that table; D and trimming were resolved from the DNA. The table has about 190,000 clones, roughly 82% seen once. The source material was peripheral blood. The clonotype was recovered from a young woman with acute or convalescent COVID-19.

The CDR3 loop reads CASSFDRLDYGYTF. DNA for the CDR3: TGTGCCAGCAGCTTTGACAGGTTAGACTATGGCTACACCTTC. The chain links TRBV7-9 to TRBJ1-2, with a possible D match to TRBD1 (6 bases). The CDR3 loop spans 14 amino acids. Germline assignment: CDR1 SEHNR and CDR2 FQNEAQ (reference sequence). With 3 bases removed from V and 3 bases from J, the gap between germline ends came to 11 bases.